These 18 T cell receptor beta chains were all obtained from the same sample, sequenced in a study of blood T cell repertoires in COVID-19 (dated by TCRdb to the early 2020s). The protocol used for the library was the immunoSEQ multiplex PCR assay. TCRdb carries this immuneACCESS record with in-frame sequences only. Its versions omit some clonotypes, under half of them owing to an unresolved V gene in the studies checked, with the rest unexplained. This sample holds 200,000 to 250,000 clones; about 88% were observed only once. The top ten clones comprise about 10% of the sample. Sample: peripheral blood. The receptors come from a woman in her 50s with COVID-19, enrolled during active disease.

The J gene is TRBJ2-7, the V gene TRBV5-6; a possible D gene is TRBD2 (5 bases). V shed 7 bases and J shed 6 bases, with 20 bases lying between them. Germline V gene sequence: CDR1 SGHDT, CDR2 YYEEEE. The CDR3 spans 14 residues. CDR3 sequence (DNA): TGTGCCAGCGGATGGCAGGAGCGGCCCTCCGAGCAGTACGTC. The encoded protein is CASGWQERPSEQYV.

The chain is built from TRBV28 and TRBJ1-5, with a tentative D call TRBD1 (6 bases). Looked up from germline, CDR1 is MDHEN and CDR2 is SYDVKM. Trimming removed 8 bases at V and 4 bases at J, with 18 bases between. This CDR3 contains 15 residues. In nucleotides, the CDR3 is TGTGCCAGCTCCGCCCGGACAGCTAATAATCAGCCCCAGCATTTT. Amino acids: CASSARTANNQPQHF.

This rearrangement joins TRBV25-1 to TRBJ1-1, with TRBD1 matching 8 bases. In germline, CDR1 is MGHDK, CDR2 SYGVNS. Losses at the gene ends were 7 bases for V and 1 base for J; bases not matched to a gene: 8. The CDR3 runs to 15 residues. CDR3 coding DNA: TGTGCCAGCACTGGACAGGGCCTAACGAACACTGAAGCTTTCTTT. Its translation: CASTGQGLTNTEAFF.

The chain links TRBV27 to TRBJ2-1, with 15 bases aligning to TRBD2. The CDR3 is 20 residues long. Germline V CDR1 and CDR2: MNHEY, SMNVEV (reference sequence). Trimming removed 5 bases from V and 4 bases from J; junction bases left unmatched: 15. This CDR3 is CASSPHRGLAGGSGYNEQFF. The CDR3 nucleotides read TGTGCCAGCAGTCCCCACCGGGGACTAGCGGGGGGCAGCGGGTACAATGAGCAGTTCTTC.

CDR3: CASRDRLLRGNQPQHF. CDR3 coding DNA: TGTGCCAGCAGAGACAGGTTGCTTAGGGGCAATCAGCCCCAGCATTTT. The chain uses TRBV27 and TRBJ1-5; tentatively, D is TRBD1 (6 bases). The germline gives CDR1 MNHEY, CDR2 SMNVEV (reference sequence). V lost 6 bases and J 2 bases, leaving 17 bases between the germline ends. The CDR3 covers 16 residues.

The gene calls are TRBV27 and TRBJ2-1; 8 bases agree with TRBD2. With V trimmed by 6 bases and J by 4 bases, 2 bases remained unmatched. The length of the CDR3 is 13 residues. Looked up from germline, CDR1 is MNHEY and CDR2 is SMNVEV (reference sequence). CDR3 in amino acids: CASRASGYNEQFF. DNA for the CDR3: TGTGCCAGCAGGGCTAGCGGGTACAATGAGCAGTTCTTC.

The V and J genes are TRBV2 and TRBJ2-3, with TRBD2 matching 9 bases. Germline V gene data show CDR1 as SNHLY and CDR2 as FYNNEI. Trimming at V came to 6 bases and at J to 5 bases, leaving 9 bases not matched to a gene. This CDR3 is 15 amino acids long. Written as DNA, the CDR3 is TGTGCCAGCAGAGAACGACTAGCGGCTCAAGATACGCAGTATTTT. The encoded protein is CASRERLAAQDTQYF.

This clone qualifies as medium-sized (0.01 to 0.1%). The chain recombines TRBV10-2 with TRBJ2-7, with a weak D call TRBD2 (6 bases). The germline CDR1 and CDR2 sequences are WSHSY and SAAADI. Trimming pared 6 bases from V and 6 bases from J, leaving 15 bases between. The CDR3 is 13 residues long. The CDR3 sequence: CASRPGAGGEQYV. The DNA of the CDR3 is TGCGCCAGCAGACCCGGGGCCGGGGGCGAGCAGTACGTC.

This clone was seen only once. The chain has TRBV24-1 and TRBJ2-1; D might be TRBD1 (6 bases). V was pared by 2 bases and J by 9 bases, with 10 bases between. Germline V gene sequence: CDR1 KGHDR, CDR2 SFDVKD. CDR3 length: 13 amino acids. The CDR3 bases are TGTGCCACCAGTGATTCCCTAGGGGGTGAGCAGTTCTTC. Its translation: CATSDSLGGEQFF.

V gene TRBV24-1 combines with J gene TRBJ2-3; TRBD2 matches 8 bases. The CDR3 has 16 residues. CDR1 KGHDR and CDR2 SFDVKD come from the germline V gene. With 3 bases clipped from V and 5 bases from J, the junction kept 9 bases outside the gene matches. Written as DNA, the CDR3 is TGTGCCACCAGTGATACGGGGACTAGGTTTAGAGATACGCAGTATTTT. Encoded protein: CATSDTGTRFRDTQYF.

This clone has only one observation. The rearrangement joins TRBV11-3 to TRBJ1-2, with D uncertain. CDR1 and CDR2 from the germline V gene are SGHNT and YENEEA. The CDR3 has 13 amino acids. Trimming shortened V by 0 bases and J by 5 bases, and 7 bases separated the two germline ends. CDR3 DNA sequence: TGTGCCAGCAGCTTAGAGTTCGAGTATGGCTACACCTTC. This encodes CASSLEFEYGYTF.

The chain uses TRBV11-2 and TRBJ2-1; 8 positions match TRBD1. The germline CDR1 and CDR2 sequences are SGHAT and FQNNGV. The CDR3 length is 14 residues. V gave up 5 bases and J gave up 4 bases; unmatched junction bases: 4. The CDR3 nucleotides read TGTGCCAGCAGCCTACAGGGGGAATACAATGAGCAGTTCTTC. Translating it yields CASSLQGEYNEQFF.

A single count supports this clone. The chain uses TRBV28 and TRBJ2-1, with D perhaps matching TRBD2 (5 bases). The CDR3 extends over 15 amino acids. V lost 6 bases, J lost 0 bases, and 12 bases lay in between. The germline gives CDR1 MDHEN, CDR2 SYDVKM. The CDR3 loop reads CASSSTGYSYNEQFF. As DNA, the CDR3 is TGTGCCAGCAGCTCCACGGGATACTCCTACAATGAGCAGTTCTTC.

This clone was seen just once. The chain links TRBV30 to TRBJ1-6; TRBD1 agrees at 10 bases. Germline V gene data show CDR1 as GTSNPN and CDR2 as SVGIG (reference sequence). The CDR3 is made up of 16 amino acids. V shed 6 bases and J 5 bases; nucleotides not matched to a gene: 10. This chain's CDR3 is CACAAGQGMDNSPLHF. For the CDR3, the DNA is TGTGCCTGTGCCGCGGGACAGGGGATGGATAATTCACCCCTCCACTTT.

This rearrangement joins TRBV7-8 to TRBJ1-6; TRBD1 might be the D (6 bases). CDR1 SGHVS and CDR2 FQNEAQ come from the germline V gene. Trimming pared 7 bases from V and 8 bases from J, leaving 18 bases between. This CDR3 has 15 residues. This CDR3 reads CASTPLGGDDSPLHF. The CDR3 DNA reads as TGTGCCAGCACCCCTCTAGGGGGAGATGATTCACCCCTCCACTTT.

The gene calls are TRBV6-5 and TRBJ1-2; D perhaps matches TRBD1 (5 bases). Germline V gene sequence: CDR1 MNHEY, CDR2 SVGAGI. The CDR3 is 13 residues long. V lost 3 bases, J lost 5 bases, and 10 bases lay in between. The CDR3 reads CASSYLAGYGYTF. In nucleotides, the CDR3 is TGTGCCAGCAGTTATCTTGCAGGGTATGGCTACACCTTC.

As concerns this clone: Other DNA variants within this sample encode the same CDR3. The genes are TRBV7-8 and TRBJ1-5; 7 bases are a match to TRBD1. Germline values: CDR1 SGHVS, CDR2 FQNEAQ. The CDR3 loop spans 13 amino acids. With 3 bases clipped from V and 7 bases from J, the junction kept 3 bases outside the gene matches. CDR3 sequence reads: CASSLTGTQPQHF. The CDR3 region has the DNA TGTGCCAGCAGCTTGACAGGGACCCAGCCCCAGCATTTT.

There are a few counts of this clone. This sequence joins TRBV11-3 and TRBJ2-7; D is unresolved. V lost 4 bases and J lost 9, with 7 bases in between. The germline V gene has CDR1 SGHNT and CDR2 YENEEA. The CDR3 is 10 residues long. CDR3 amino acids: CASSSRGQYV. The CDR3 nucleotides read TGTGCCAGCAGCTCTCGCGGGCAGTACGTC.